This record covers a single T cell receptor (beta chain). The germline V gene encodes CDR1 MDHEN and CDR2 SYDVKM. The CDR3 loop spans 14 amino acids. The record originates from a study of T cells expressing NK-cell markers. Each CDR3 protein gets one entry in TCRdb, which reprocessed the 5' RACE reads and gives no DNA. This sample's clone table lists 550,000 to 600,000 distinct CDR3 sequences. This rearrangement joins TRBV28 to TRBJ1-1; lacking DNA, the TRBD1 call made by TCRdb goes unchecked. This clonotype originated in a man aged 18 to 30 in good health. Sequencing input: blood T cells: a sorted CD56 or NKG2C T cell subset, CD4+ or CD8+ T cells, or bulk PBMC T cells (not recorded which). CDR3 residues: CATRTRTGNTEAFF. Complete variable domain (other parts from reference TRBV28 and TRBJ1-1): DVKVTQSSRYLVKRTGEKVFLECVQDMDHENMFWYRQDPGLGLRLIYFSYDVKMKEKGDIPEGYSVSREKKERFSLILESASTNQTSMYLCATRTRTGNTEAFFGQGTRLTVV.